The 22 T cell receptor beta chains below come from one sample, sequenced in a study of CD8 T cells in Susac syndrome. Random hexamers primed reverse transcription of about 0.5 to 1 ug RNA. TCRdb redid the calling of the immunoSEQ multiplex PCR reads with MiXCR, one entry per CDR3 protein. The data show over 100,000 distinct CDR3 sequences, 80% to 95% seen once. Source material: CD4+ T cells from PBMCs. The receptors shown here come from a human donor in good health.

The gene calls are TRBV29-1 and TRBJ1-5; TRBD1 matches at 8 bases. The germline gives CDR1 SQVTM, CDR2 ANQGSEA. CDR3 length: 15 amino acids. V lost 4 bases and J lost 2; bases outside the gene matches: 7. The CDR3 is CSVGQGALGNQPQHF. CDR3 bases: TGCAGCGTTGGGCAGGGGGCGTTGGGCAATCAGCCCCAGCATTTT.

The J gene is TRBJ2-3, the V gene TRBV19, with TRBD2 matching 7 bases. The ends lost 5 bases at V and 1 base at J; junction bases unmatched: 6. The CDR3 covers 15 residues. Per the germline V gene, CDR1 is LNHDA and CDR2 is SQIVND (reference sequence). The DNA of the CDR3 is TGTGCCAGTAGTGAGATCAGCGGGGGCACAGATACGCAGTATTTT. The encoded protein is CASSEISGGTDTQYF.

In its sample, this clonotype was seen a few times. V and J are TRBV12-3 or TRBV12-4 and TRBJ2-7; unclear D gene. V was cut by 6 bases and J by 2 bases, with 11 bases left in between. The CDR3 loop spans 13 amino acids. The CDR3 nucleotides read TGTGCCAGCAGGAGAGGCCCTACCTACGAGCAGTACTTC. Translation gives CASRRGPTYEQYF.

The chain carries TRBV20-1 and TRBJ1-1; D might be TRBD1 (6 bases). CDR1 DFQATT and CDR2 SNEGSKA come from the germline V gene (reference sequence). V was shortened by 3 bases and J by 1 base, with 9 bases between the two germline ends. There are 13 residues in the CDR3. CDR3 sequence: CSASAGANTEAFF. CDR3 nucleotides: TGCAGTGCTAGTGCGGGGGCGAACACTGAAGCTTTCTTT.

The chain uses TRBV24-1 and TRBJ1-5, with D possibly being TRBD1 (5 bases). The germline V and J ends were trimmed by 8 bases and 2 bases, with 21 bases remaining between them. Germline loops: CDR1 KGHDR, CDR2 SFDVKD. The CDR3 runs 17 residues. The DNA for the CDR3 is TGTGCCACCATTCTCTTGTGTACAGGACTCTGCAATCAGCCCCAGCATTTT. Its protein is CATILLCTGLCNQPQHF.

This chain joins TRBV12-3 or TRBV12-4 and TRBJ2-7; D may correspond to TRBD1 or TRBD2 (5 bases each). The CDR3 totals 14 residues. Trimming took off 3 bases at V and 2 bases at J, with 11 bases between the two ends. The CDR3 here is CASSFFEGTYEQYF. CDR3 DNA sequence: TGTGCCAGCAGTTTTTTTGAGGGGACCTACGAGCAGTACTTC.

J is TRBJ2-7 and V is TRBV9; D is unresolved. Trimming left V 3 bases short and J 1 base short, with 5 bases between. Germline V gene lookup returns CDR1 SGDLS and CDR2 YYNGEE. The CDR3 is 12 amino acids. The chain's CDR3 is CASSGNSYEQYF. The CDR3 DNA sequence: TGTGCCAGCAGCGGGAATTCCTACGAGCAGTACTTC.

The chain uses TRBV27 and TRBJ2-7; weak D call: TRBD1 (5 bases). V was shortened by 4 bases and J by 7 bases, with 11 bases between the two germline ends. CDR3 length equals 12 residues. The germline gives CDR1 MNHEY, CDR2 SMNVEV (reference sequence). The CDR3 bases are TGTGCCAGCAGTTGGCAGGGTAAAGAGCAGTACTTC. Its translation is CASSWQGKEQYF.

This sequence joins TRBV29-1 and TRBJ1-3; tentatively, D is TRBD1 (6 bases). Per the germline V gene, CDR1 is SQVTM and CDR2 is ANQGSEA. V dropped 4 bases and J dropped 6 bases, with 13 bases sitting between them. The CDR3 loop spans 13 amino acids. The chain's CDR3 is CSVGPAGENTIYF. The CDR3 region has the DNA TGCAGCGTTGGGCCGGCAGGGGAAAACACCATATATTTT.

This clonotype has a single count. The chain couples TRBV20-1 to TRBJ2-1, with 8 bases aligning to TRBD1. Looked up from germline, CDR1 is DFQATT and CDR2 is SNEGSKA (reference sequence). CDR3 size: 15 residues. J lost 5 bases, V lost 6 bases, and 12 bases had no gene match. The CDR3 DNA is TGCAGTGCCGTTTCCCAGGGGGCGCTGGACAATGAGCAGTTCTTC. This gives the protein CSAVSQGALDNEQFF.

The gene calls are TRBV6-5 and TRBJ1-6; weak D call: TRBD1 (6 bases). This CDR3 has 15 residues. V lost 0 bases, J lost 8 bases, and 11 bases lay in between. Germline V gene data show CDR1 as MNHEY and CDR2 as SVGAGI. The CDR3 DNA reads TGTGCCAGCAGTTACTCGGGCAGGGGAGATTCACCCCTCCACTTT. Residues: CASSYSGRGDSPLHF.

This chain connects TRBV12-3 or TRBV12-4 to TRBJ2-1; D perhaps matches TRBD2 (6 bases). Trimming removed 0 bases from V and 2 bases from J, with 8 bases in between. The CDR3 is 15 residues long. CDR3 coding DNA: TGTGCCAGCAGTTTAGCGGGAGGCACCTACAATGAGCAGTTCTTC. Translating gives CASSLAGGTYNEQFF.

V gene TRBV6-2 or TRBV6-3 combines with J gene TRBJ2-7, with 7 positions matching TRBD1. The CDR3 totals 14 residues. The V and J ends lost 6 bases and 7 bases, in that order; junction bases with no gene match: 12. Germline CDR1 and CDR2: MNHEY and SVGEGT. The CDR3 nucleotides are TGTGCCAGCAGGAAGACAGGGCGGGTTTTGGAGCAGTACTTC. Encoded protein: CASRKTGRVLEQYF.

The J gene is TRBJ2-7, the V gene TRBV7-8; D ambiguous. V was cut by 5 bases and J by 0 bases, with 14 bases left in between. CDR3 size: 15 residues. Germline CDR1 SGHVS, CDR2 FQNEAQ. The DNA for the CDR3 is TGTGCCAGCAGCGCGGAAGGAGTCCGCTCCTACGAGCAGTACTTC. Protein: CASSAEGVRSYEQYF.

The chain joins TRBV19 to TRBJ2-2; 7 bases match TRBD1. Germline values: CDR1 LNHDA, CDR2 SQIVND (reference sequence). Losses at the gene ends were 6 bases for V and 1 base for J; bases not matched to a gene: 5. This CDR3 has 15 amino acids. The CDR3 nucleotides read TGTGCCAGTAGACTGGACAGGATGAACACCGGGGAGCTGTTTTTT. Amino acid sequence: CASRLDRMNTGELFF.

CDR3 loop: CASSLRTLNTEAFF. CDR3 nucleotide sequence: TGTGCCAGCAGCCTGCGGACACTGAACACTGAAGCTTTCTTT. V usage is TRBV3-1 and J usage is TRBJ1-1, with D tentatively TRBD1 (5 bases). The CDR3 has 14 amino acids. Deletions cut 4 bases from V and 0 bases from J, with 9 bases between. Per the germline V gene, CDR1 is LGHDT and CDR2 is YNNKEL (reference sequence).

This chain uses TRBV12-3 or TRBV12-4 with TRBJ1-6; D might be TRBD1 (6 bases). Trimming took 4 bases from V and 11 from J, leaving 21 bases between them. The CDR3 consists of 16 residues. The CDR3 is CASSSTYGTRGAPLHF. The CDR3 nucleotides are TGTGCCAGCAGTTCAACCTACGGGACAAGGGGGGCACCCCTCCACTTT.

The chain is built from TRBV12-3 or TRBV12-4 and TRBJ2-7; D uncertain. The V gene lost 2 bases and the J gene lost 2 bases, with 4 bases spanning the gap. The CDR3 runs 12 residues. CDR3: CASSLQPYEQYF. As DNA, the CDR3 is TGTGCCAGCAGTTTACAACCCTACGAGCAGTACTTC.

This clonotype appeared a few times. The CDR3 DNA reads TGTGCCAGCAGCTTAAGGGGGGGAAACACCGGGGAGCTGTTTTTT. This gives the protein CASSLRGGNTGELFF. This chain links TRBV7-2 with TRBJ2-2; a weak D match, TRBD2 (7 bases). Germline CDR1 and CDR2: SGHTA and FQGNSA. The CDR3 spans 15 residues. Trimming removed 2 bases at V and 2 bases at J, with 9 bases between. Supplemented by reference TRBV7-2 and TRBJ2-2, the full variable domain reads GAGVSQSPSNKVTEKGKDVELRCDPISGHTALYWYRQSLGQGLEFLIYFQGNSAPDKSGLPSDRFSAERTGGSVSTLTIQRTQQEDSAVYLCASSLRGGNTGELFFGEGSRLTVL.

This sequence joins TRBV29-1 and TRBJ2-1; 8 bases fit TRBD1. J was trimmed by 0 bases and V by 1 base; bases with no gene match: 2. Germline V gene lookup returns CDR1 SQVTM and CDR2 ANQGSEA. This CDR3 is built from 15 residues. CDR3 residues: CSVEGTGNSYNEQFF. As DNA, the CDR3 is TGCAGCGTTGAAGGGACAGGGAACTCCTACAATGAGCAGTTCTTC.

V gene TRBV20-1 combines with J gene TRBJ2-3; 11 bases align to TRBD1. The V gene end was trimmed by 5 bases and the J gene end by 1 base; junction bases not matched to a gene: 2. Per the germline V gene, CDR1 is DFQATT and CDR2 is SNEGSKA (reference sequence). This CDR3 has 14 residues. In DNA, the CDR3 is TGCAGTGCTTGGACAGGGGGCCGCACAGATACGCAGTATTTT. Residues: CSAWTGGRTDTQYF.

This clonotype was found once. V is TRBV9 and J is TRBJ1-2, with 11 nucleotides matching TRBD1. V gave up 3 bases and J gave up 4 bases; unmatched junction bases: 5. The CDR3 sequence is 15 residues long. Germline V lookup: CDR1 SGDLS, CDR2 YYNGEE. Here the CDR3 DNA reads TGTGCCAGCAGCGCCCGGACAGGGGGCGCCTATGGCTACACCTTC. Translation gives CASSARTGGAYGYTF.